This is a list of T cell receptor beta chains from one sample in a study of blood T cell repertoires in COVID-19. Only in-frame clones appear in the TCRdb table, and some are missing; sequencing was by immunoSEQ multiplex PCR. In the table there are hundreds of thousands of clones, 84% of which are singletons. The sample was peripheral blood. The receptors were gathered from a human donor in a cohort sampled during active COVID-19. Each CDR3 is given with its conserved first and last residue. The order of the fields is clone size, D gene, J gene, V gene, CDR3 protein, CDR3 DNA. A D gene is named only where the DNA matches it firmly. Size is stated for part of the rows, as once, few or many counts, or as a class when the clone is expanded.

size: once
D: NA
J: TRBJ2-1
V: TRBV7-9
CDR3: CASSSARGTVYNEQFF
DNA: TGTGCCAGCAGCTCCGCCCGGGGGACAGTATACAATGAGCAGTTCTTC

size: once
D: NA
J: TRBJ2-5
V: TRBV12-3/TRBV12-4
CDR3: CASSSRETQYF
DNA: TGTGCCAGCAGTTCTCGGGAGACCCAGTACTTC

size: few
D: TRBD2
J: TRBJ2-4
V: TRBV27
CDR3: CASSPWGGAKNIQYF
DNA: TGTGCCAGCAGTCCTTGGGGGGGAGCCAAAAACATTCAGTACTTC

size: NA
D: NA
J: TRBJ2-3
V: TRBV19
CDR3: CASSRSWGGTDTQYF
DNA: TGTGCCAGTAGTAGAAGTTGGGGCGGCACAGATACGCAGTATTTT

size: NA
D: NA
J: TRBJ2-7
V: TRBV6-5
CDR3: CASRRDYPISYEQYF
DNA: TGTGCCAGCAGGCGAGACTATCCGATCTCCTACGAGCAGTACTTC

size: NA
D: NA
J: TRBJ2-1
V: TRBV4-3
CDR3: CASSQDLQVVPLNEQFF
DNA: TGCGCCAGCAGCCAAGATTTGCAGGTCGTACCTCTCAATGAGCAGTTCTTC

size: NA
D: TRBD2
J: TRBJ2-1
V: TRBV15
CDR3: CATSRSTSGYYNEQFF
DNA: TGTGCCACCAGCAGGTCGACTAGCGGGTACTACAATGAGCAGTTCTTC

size: NA
D: TRBD1
J: TRBJ2-2
V: TRBV7-2
CDR3: CASSFPDLRGRNTGELFF
DNA: TGTGCCAGCAGCTTTCCGGACCTCAGGGGGCGGAACACCGGGGAGCTGTTTTTT

size: once
D: TRBD2
J: TRBJ2-5
V: TRBV24-1
CDR3: CATSEGRTSQETQYF
DNA: TGTGCCACCAGTGAGGGGAGGACTAGCCAAGAGACCCAGTACTTC

size: NA
D: NA
J: TRBJ2-7
V: TRBV7-9
CDR3: CASSLVPQSYEQYF
DNA: TGTGCCAGCAGCTTAGTACCACAGTCCTACGAGCAGTACTTC

size: NA
D: NA
J: TRBJ2-7
V: TRBV5-1
CDR3: CASSLAPESLWEQYF
DNA: TGCGCCAGCAGCTTGGCCCCCGAGTCACTTTGGGAGCAGTACTTC

size: NA
D: NA
J: TRBJ2-5
V: TRBV19
CDR3: CASSIDSGGWKTQYF
DNA: TGTGCCAGTAGTATAGATTCGGGGGGCTGGAAGACCCAGTACTTC

size: NA
D: NA
J: TRBJ1-1
V: TRBV19
CDR3: CASSIGQGQPAFF
DNA: TGTGCCAGTAGTATCGGTCAGGGACAACCCGCTTTCTTT

size: NA
D: TRBD1
J: TRBJ1-2
V: TRBV18
CDR3: CASSRSGQAYGYTF
DNA: TGTGCCAGCTCACGGTCGGGACAGGCCTATGGCTACACCTTC

size: NA
D: TRBD1
J: TRBJ1-2
V: TRBV28
CDR3: CASSSTPWTGFSYTF
DNA: TGTGCCAGCAGTTCCACCCCCTGGACAGGGTTTAGCTACACCTTC

size: NA
D: NA
J: TRBJ2-1
V: TRBV6-6
CDR3: CASSITVGQKQFF
DNA: TGTGCCAGCAGCATCACAGTTGGACAGAAGCAGTTCTTC

size: NA
D: TRBD2
J: TRBJ2-5
V: TRBV28
CDR3: CASRGGLVGLLQETQYF
DNA: TGTGCCAGCAGGGGGGGGTTAGTTGGTCTATTACAAGAGACCCAGTACTTC

size: NA
D: NA
J: TRBJ2-7
V: TRBV24-1
CDR3: CATSDGGASYEQYF
DNA: TGTGCCACCAGTGATGGCGGGGCCTCCTACGAGCAGTACTTC

size: once
D: NA
J: TRBJ1-6
V: TRBV6-5
CDR3: CASSYSPGDSPLHF
DNA: TGTGCCAGCAGTTACTCCCCAGGGGATTCACCCCTCCACTTT

size: NA
D: TRBD2
J: TRBJ2-1
V: TRBV28
CDR3: CASSFSGTSGYNEQFF
DNA: TGTGCCAGCAGTTTCTCCGGGACTAGCGGATACAATGAGCAGTTCTTC

size: NA
D: NA
J: TRBJ2-1
V: TRBV9
CDR3: CASSVDSLYNEQFF
DNA: TGTGCCAGCAGCGTAGATAGCCTTTACAATGAGCAGTTCTTC

size: few
D: NA
J: TRBJ1-5
V: TRBV7-2
CDR3: CASSSGTSNQPQHF
DNA: TGTGCCAGCAGCTCGGGTACCAGCAATCAGCCCCAGCATTTT

size: NA
D: TRBD1
J: TRBJ1-3
V: TRBV29-1
CDR3: CSVETGFGGNTIYF
DNA: TGCAGCGTTGAGACAGGGTTCGGTGGAAACACCATATATTTT

size: NA
D: NA
J: TRBJ2-1
V: TRBV24-1
CDR3: CATSVLAGTHNEQFF
DNA: TGTGCCACCAGTGTTTTGGCGGGGACGCACAATGAGCAGTTCTTC

size: few
D: NA
J: TRBJ1-4
V: TRBV6-4
CDR3: CASSPDGGEKLFF
DNA: TGTGCCAGCAGCCCGGATGGAGGTGAAAAACTGTTTTTT

size: few
D: TRBD2
J: TRBJ2-1
V: TRBV25-1
CDR3: CASSDPGTSGGDEQFF
DNA: TGTGCCAGCAGTGATCCCGGGACTAGCGGGGGGGATGAGCAGTTCTTC

size: few
D: NA
J: TRBJ2-7
V: TRBV7-8
CDR3: CASSFTRDYEQYF
DNA: TGTGCCAGCAGCTTTACCCGGGACTACGAGCAGTACTTC

size: NA
D: NA
J: TRBJ1-1
V: TRBV29-1
CDR3: CSVEPLTGTEAFF
DNA: TGCAGCGTTGAACCCCTAACCGGCACTGAAGCTTTCTTT

size: NA
D: TRBD2
J: TRBJ2-3
V: TRBV19
CDR3: CASRQLAGGTDTQYF
DNA: TGTGCCAGTAGGCAACTAGCGGGGGGCACAGATACGCAGTATTTT

size: NA
D: TRBD1
J: TRBJ2-1
V: TRBV5-1
CDR3: CASRRTGDNEQFF
DNA: TGCGCCAGCCGGAGGACAGGCGACAATGAGCAGTTCTTC

size: NA
D: NA
J: TRBJ2-6
V: TRBV10-3
CDR3: CAISDPGQKSGANVLTF
DNA: TGTGCCATCAGTGATCCGGGACAAAAGTCTGGGGCCAACGTCCTGACTTTC

size: NA
D: NA
J: TRBJ1-2
V: TRBV24-1
CDR3: CATSDSGDGYTF
DNA: TGTGCCACCAGTGATTCAGGGGATGGCTACACCTTC

size: NA
D: NA
J: TRBJ2-7
V: TRBV14
CDR3: CASSSRTRGYEQYF
DNA: TGTGCCAGCAGCTCCCGGACTAGGGGGTACGAGCAGTACTTC

size: NA
D: NA
J: TRBJ1-1
V: TRBV12-3/TRBV12-4
CDR3: CASRETGNTEAFF
DNA: TGTGCCAGCAGGGAGACAGGGAACACTGAAGCTTTCTTT

size: NA
D: TRBD1
J: TRBJ2-7
V: TRBV28
CDR3: CASSHSSTGQGNYEQYF
DNA: TGTGCCAGCAGCCATAGTAGTACGGGACAGGGGAACTACGAGCAGTACTTC

size: NA
D: TRBD2
J: TRBJ2-1
V: TRBV6-2/TRBV6-3
CDR3: CASSTSGRTYNEQFF
DNA: TGTGCCAGCAGCACAAGCGGGAGGACCTACAATGAGCAGTTCTTC

size: NA
D: NA
J: TRBJ1-1
V: TRBV2
CDR3: CASSSTGVEAFF
DNA: TGTGCCAGCAGTTCCACCGGGGTTGAAGCTTTCTTT

size: NA
D: NA
J: TRBJ1-4
V: TRBV5-1
CDR3: CASSPSATNEKLFF
DNA: TGCGCCAGCAGCCCCTCTGCAACTAATGAAAAACTGTTTTTT

size: NA
D: NA
J: TRBJ2-5
V: TRBV14
CDR3: CASSQVAGLQETQYF
DNA: TGTGCCAGCAGCCAAGTGGCGGGCCTCCAAGAGACCCAGTACTTC

size: NA
D: NA
J: TRBJ1-2
V: TRBV19
CDR3: CASSSAGEDYGYTF
DNA: TGTGCCAGTAGTAGTGCGGGGGAGGACTATGGCTACACCTTC

size: NA
D: TRBD2
J: TRBJ2-1
V: TRBV11-2
CDR3: CASSLELAGRLGNEQFF
DNA: TGTGCCAGCAGCTTAGAGCTAGCGGGCCGGCTTGGCAATGAGCAGTTCTTC

size: NA
D: TRBD2
J: TRBJ2-1
V: TRBV2
CDR3: CASSEGAIGTSGGVNEQFF
DNA: TGTGCCAGCAGTGAAGGGGCCATTGGGACTAGCGGGGGGGTCAATGAGCAGTTCTTC

size: NA
D: NA
J: TRBJ2-7
V: TRBV27
CDR3: CASSLLQGRGSYEQYF
DNA: TGTGCCAGCAGTTTACTACAGGGTAGAGGGTCCTACGAGCAGTACTTC

size: NA
D: TRBD2
J: TRBJ2-1
V: TRBV2
CDR3: CASSEWASGGAPYNEQFF
DNA: TGTGCCAGCAGTGAATGGGCTAGCGGGGGGGCGCCGTACAATGAGCAGTTCTTC

size: NA
D: TRBD2
J: TRBJ2-1
V: TRBV12-5
CDR3: CASGLGRGDYNEQFF
DNA: TGTGCTAGTGGTTTAGGGCGGGGGGACTACAATGAGCAGTTCTTC

size: NA
D: NA
J: TRBJ1-2
V: TRBV18
CDR3: CASSLLVNPGQRYGYTF
DNA: TGTGCCAGCTCACTTTTAGTAAATCCTGGACAGCGCTATGGCTACACCTTC

size: NA
D: NA
J: TRBJ2-7
V: TRBV9
CDR3: CASSVSGQEQYF
DNA: TGTGCCAGCAGCGTATCAGGGCAAGAGCAGTACTTC

size: NA
D: NA
J: TRBJ2-6
V: TRBV20-1
CDR3: CSARTANVLTF
DNA: TGCAGTGCCCGGACAGCCAACGTCCTGACTTTC

size: NA
D: TRBD2
J: TRBJ2-4
V: TRBV3-1/TRBV3-2
CDR3: CASSRIGGAGKNIQYF
DNA: TGTGCCAGCAGCCGAATCGGGGGGGCTGGCAAAAACATTCAGTACTTC

size: NA
D: NA
J: TRBJ1-5
V: TRBV7-3
CDR3: CASSLIPDRSNQPQHF
DNA: TGTGCCAGCAGCTTAATTCCAGACAGGAGCAATCAGCCCCAGCATTTT

size: NA
D: NA
J: TRBJ2-7
V: TRBV19
CDR3: CASSDFGDYEQYF
DNA: TGTGCCAGTAGTGACTTTGGCGACTACGAGCAGTACTTC

size: NA
D: NA
J: TRBJ1-6
V: TRBV4-1
CDR3: CASSPELGTAANSPLHF
DNA: TGCGCCAGCAGCCCCGAATTAGGGACTGCTGCTAATTCACCCCTCCACTTT

size: NA
D: NA
J: TRBJ2-5
V: TRBV6-2/TRBV6-3
CDR3: CASSYVFGTGQPRQETQYF
DNA: TGTGCCAGCAGTTACGTCTTTGGTACGGGTCAACCTAGACAAGAGACCCAGTACTTC

size: once
D: NA
J: TRBJ2-7
V: TRBV28
CDR3: CASRSPRSYEQYF
DNA: TGTGCCAGCCGGAGCCCCCGCTCCTACGAGCAGTACTTC

size: NA
D: NA
J: TRBJ1-5
V: TRBV27
CDR3: CASTPGKGNQPQHF
DNA: TGTGCCAGCACCCCAGGCAAGGGCAATCAGCCCCAGCATTTT

size: NA
D: TRBD2
J: TRBJ2-1
V: TRBV2
CDR3: CASSAREGSYNEQFF
DNA: TGTGCCAGCAGTGCGCGGGAGGGCTCCTACAATGAGCAGTTCTTC

size: NA
D: NA
J: TRBJ1-6
V: TRBV18
CDR3: CASSPGADRAPLHF
DNA: TGTGCCAGCTCACCGGGGGCGGATAGGGCACCCCTCCACTTT